What follows are 10 T cell receptor beta chains derived from one specimen sequenced in a study of cytomegalovirus exposure and HLA in healthy donors. The PCR made use of 60 Vbeta and 13 Jbeta primers. TCRdb keeps only in-frame clones here, not all; method: immunoSEQ multiplex PCR. The top ten clones hold around 3% of a sample with 150,000 to 200,000 clones, 65% to 85% of them seen once. Sequenced material: PBMCs. The receptors shown here come from a woman between 45 and 65 years old in good health and CMV-seropositive.

This rearrangement joins TRBV18 to TRBJ1-5, with 8 bases that match TRBD1. Trimming removed 3 bases from V and 6 bases from J; junction bases left unmatched: 4. The CDR3 consists of 14 residues. Germline CDR1 reads KGHSH; CDR2 reads LQKENI. The chain's CDR3 is CASSPETGVQPQHF. The CDR3 nucleotides read TGTGCCAGCTCACCCGAGACAGGGGTTCAGCCCCAGCATTTT. The full variable domain, rest sourced from reference TRBV18 and TRBJ1-5, is NAGVMQNPRHLVRRRGQEARLRCSPMKGHSHVYWYRQLPEEGLKFMVYLQKENIIDESGMPKERFSAEFPKEGPSILRIQQVVRGDSAAYFCASSPETGVQPQHFGDGTRLSIL.

This clone has just a few counts. This chain connects TRBV27 to TRBJ2-7, with D perhaps matching TRBD2 (5 bases). The CDR3 spans 13 residues. Germline V CDR1 and CDR2: MNHEY, SMNVEV (reference sequence). The V end was cut by 5 bases, the J end by 0 bases, with 8 bases between. CDR3 amino acids: CASSRGSSYEQYF. Written as DNA, the CDR3 is TGTGCCAGCAGTCGCGGGTCCTCCTACGAGCAGTACTTC.

This chain connects TRBV2 to TRBJ2-2; unclear D gene. Germline-derived CDR1 and CDR2 are SNHLY and FYNNEI. Trimming took off 5 bases at V and 5 bases at J, with 9 bases between the two ends. The CDR3 is 13 residues long. The DNA of the CDR3 is TGTGCCAGCAGTCGACTTTATACCGGGGAGCTGTTTTTT. Its translation: CASSRLYTGELFF.

The chain combines TRBV7-9 with TRBJ1-6; TRBD1 is a possible D gene (6 bases). The germline CDR1 and CDR2 sequences are SEHNR and FQNEAQ (reference sequence). The CDR3 has 15 amino acids. Trimming left V 7 bases short and J 0 bases short, with 10 bases between. Written as DNA, the CDR3 is TGTGCCAGCAAGGGGGAGAGCTCCTATAATTCACCCCTCCACTTT. Amino acid sequence: CASKGESSYNSPLHF.

The rearrangement uses TRBV5-1 and TRBJ2-3; 7 bases fit TRBD2. CDR1 SGHRS and CDR2 YFSETQ come from the germline V gene. CDR3 size: 14 residues. V shed 4 bases, J shed 2 bases, and the junction held 4 bases outside the gene matches. This chain's CDR3 is CASSAGDFTDTQYF. The CDR3, as DNA: TGCGCCAGCAGCGCGGGGGACTTCACAGATACGCAGTATTTT.

This clone was counted ten times or more. The chain combines TRBV6-5 with TRBJ2-1, with TRBD1 identical over 9 bases. The CDR3 contains 16 residues. V shed 4 bases, J shed 4 bases, and the junction held 8 bases outside the gene matches. CDR1 is MNHEY, CDR2 SVGAGI, per germline. CDR3 region: CASSLTGGEGYNEQFF. CDR3 nucleotide sequence: TGTGCCAGCAGTTTAACAGGGGGCGAGGGGTACAATGAGCAGTTCTTC.

This chain joins TRBV9 and TRBJ1-3; 7 nucleotides line up with TRBD1. The J segment lost 7 bases and the V segment lost 3 bases, leaving 10 bases of the junction unmatched. The CDR3 is made up of 15 amino acids. In germline, CDR1 is SGDLS, CDR2 YYNGEE. Written as DNA, the CDR3 is TGTGCCAGCAGCGCATTGGACAGGTCGGGTAACACCATATATTTT. Its protein is CASSALDRSGNTIYF. Full variable domain (outside the CDR3, taken from reference TRBV9 and TRBJ1-3): DSGVTQTPKHLITATGQRVTLRCSPRSGDLSVYWYQQSLDQGLQFLIQYYNGEERAKGNILERFSAQQFPDLHSELNLSSLELGDSALYFCASSALDRSGNTIYFGEGSWLTVV.

The chain employs TRBV10-3 and TRBJ2-5; 10 bases are a match to TRBD2. This CDR3 has 15 residues. Trimming took 3 bases from V and 2 from J; bases not matched to a gene: 3. Per the germline V gene, CDR1 is ENHRY and CDR2 is SYGVKD. This CDR3 reads CAISDTSGDQETQYF. CDR3 sequence (DNA): TGTGCCATCAGTGACACTAGCGGGGATCAAGAGACCCAGTACTTC.

V is TRBV29-1 and J is TRBJ2-1; 16 nucleotides line up with TRBD2. The trim removed 6 bases at V and 12 bases at J, leaving 8 bases unmatched. CDR3 length: 14 residues. Germline CDR1 and CDR2: SQVTM and ANQGSEA. The CDR3 reads CSVTGTSGGARQFF. CDR3 DNA: TGCAGCGTGACCGGGACTAGCGGGGGGGCACGGCAGTTCTTC.

By frequency in the sample, this clone is medium-sized. The V call is TRBV15, the J call TRBJ1-1; D unclear. Trimming shortened V by 2 bases and J by 5 bases, and 9 bases separated the two germline ends. Germline V lookup: CDR1 LNHNV, CDR2 YYDKDF (reference sequence). This CDR3 has 13 residues. CDR3 sequence (DNA): TGTGCCACCAGCAGAAAAGGAGAAACTGAAGCTTTCTTT. Protein: CATSRKGETEAFF.